These T cell receptor beta chains were read from a single sample in a study of T-cell memory formation after mild COVID-19. TCRdb reprocessed the 5' RACE reads with MiXCR, giving one entry per CDR3 protein. Of roughly 300,000 distinct CDR3 sequences in the sample, 15% to 20% are singletons; the top ten hold more than 20%. Material for sequencing was PBMCs or a T cell subset sorted from them (not recorded which). The receptors stem from a man aged 18 to 29 who had mild COVID-19 (a few samples of this study predate the infection). Cell type and time point are not known. The CDR3 runs from the conserved cysteine through the conserved F or W. The D gene is left open where the match is weak. Expanded clones get a size class; other rows say once, few or many, or leave the size out.

j_call: TRBJ1-1
clone_size: -
d_call: TRBD1
v_call: TRBV5-1
cdr3_aa: CASSLGNRGEAFF
cdr3_nt: TGCGCCAGCAGCTTGGGTAACAGGGGAGAAGCTTTCTTT

j_call: TRBJ2-5
clone_size: -
d_call: -
v_call: TRBV12-3/TRBV12-4
cdr3_aa: CASSHSWKTSRETQYF
cdr3_nt: TGTGCCAGCAGTCATTCCTGGAAAACTAGCCGAGAGACCCAGTACTTC

j_call: TRBJ1-1
clone_size: few
d_call: TRBD1
v_call: TRBV20-1
cdr3_aa: CSAAQGGNTEAFF
cdr3_nt: TGCAGTGCTGCCCAGGGGGGGAACACTGAAGCTTTCTTT

j_call: TRBJ2-3
clone_size: -
d_call: -
v_call: TRBV7-2
cdr3_aa: CASSRSYLSTDTQYF
cdr3_nt: TGTGCCAGCAGCCGAAGTTACTTAAGCACAGATACGCAGTATTTT

j_call: TRBJ2-5
clone_size: few
d_call: -
v_call: TRBV3-1
cdr3_aa: CASSQDRGTNQETQYF
cdr3_nt: TGTGCCAGCAGCCAAGATAGGGGGACCAACCAAGAGACCCAGTACTTC

j_call: TRBJ2-2
clone_size: few
d_call: TRBD2
v_call: TRBV4-3
cdr3_aa: CASSQDRASGDVTGELFF
cdr3_nt: TGCGCCAGCAGCCAAGACAGGGCTAGCGGGGATGTCACCGGGGAGCTGTTTTTT

j_call: TRBJ2-2
clone_size: -
d_call: TRBD1
v_call: TRBV6-1
cdr3_aa: CASTRQGVNTGELFF
cdr3_nt: TGTGCCAGCACCCGGCAGGGGGTCAACACCGGGGAGCTGTTTTTT

j_call: TRBJ1-2
clone_size: few
d_call: TRBD1
v_call: TRBV6-2/TRBV6-3
cdr3_aa: CASSTGGVYGYTF
cdr3_nt: TGTGCCAGCAGCACAGGGGGCGTCTATGGCTACACCTTC

j_call: TRBJ2-7
clone_size: -
d_call: TRBD1
v_call: TRBV16
cdr3_aa: CASSQFDRAYEQYF
cdr3_nt: TGTGCCAGCAGCCAATTTGACAGGGCCTACGAGCAGTACTTC

j_call: TRBJ2-5
clone_size: -
d_call: -
v_call: TRBV11-2
cdr3_aa: CASSLAWEQETQYF
cdr3_nt: TGTGCCAGCAGCTTAGCATGGGAGCAGGAGACCCAGTACTTC

j_call: TRBJ2-3
clone_size: -
d_call: -
v_call: TRBV5-1
cdr3_aa: CASSLDPVRGTQYF
cdr3_nt: TGCGCCAGCAGCTTGGATCCGGTGAGGGGTACGCAGTATTTT

j_call: TRBJ1-1
clone_size: -
d_call: -
v_call: TRBV2
cdr3_aa: CASSDIGTVYTEAFF
cdr3_nt: TGTGCCAGCAGTGATATTGGGACGGTCTACACTGAAGCTTTCTTT

j_call: TRBJ2-1
clone_size: few
d_call: TRBD1
v_call: TRBV18
cdr3_aa: CASSPAPGTGHNEQFF
cdr3_nt: TGTGCCAGCTCACCAGCTCCTGGGACAGGGCACAATGAGCAGTTCTTC

j_call: TRBJ1-4
clone_size: few
d_call: -
v_call: TRBV7-2
cdr3_aa: CASSLGGMRGEKLFF
cdr3_nt: TGTGCCAGCAGCTTAGGCGGGATGAGGGGTGAAAAACTGTTTTTT

j_call: TRBJ2-5
clone_size: -
d_call: -
v_call: TRBV7-8
cdr3_aa: CASSSQRMYPTQETQYF
cdr3_nt: TGTGCCAGCAGCTCTCAGCGAATGTACCCAACTCAAGAGACCCAGTACTTC

j_call: TRBJ2-6
clone_size: -
d_call: -
v_call: TRBV7-2
cdr3_aa: CASSLGGASSGANVLTF
cdr3_nt: TGTGCCAGCAGCTTAGGGGGCGCAAGCTCTGGGGCCAACGTCCTGACTTTC

j_call: TRBJ2-4
clone_size: -
d_call: TRBD1
v_call: TRBV6-2/TRBV6-3
cdr3_aa: CASSRLGTGVAKNIQYF
cdr3_nt: TGTGCCAGCAGTCGCCTTGGGACAGGGGTGGCCAAAAACATTCAGTACTTC

j_call: TRBJ1-2
clone_size: few
d_call: TRBD1
v_call: TRBV7-2
cdr3_aa: CASTFTGDYGYTF
cdr3_nt: TGTGCCAGCACTTTCACAGGGGACTATGGCTACACCTTC

j_call: TRBJ2-3
clone_size: -
d_call: -
v_call: TRBV7-2
cdr3_aa: CASRLSRGTDTQYF
cdr3_nt: TGTGCCAGCAGGCTCTCGAGGGGAACAGATACGCAGTATTTT

j_call: TRBJ2-6
clone_size: -
d_call: -
v_call: TRBV6-5
cdr3_aa: CASSRRPGSSGANVLTF
cdr3_nt: TGTGCCAGCAGCCGAAGGCCAGGCAGCTCTGGGGCCAACGTCCTGACTTTC

j_call: TRBJ1-5
clone_size: -
d_call: TRBD1
v_call: TRBV4-1
cdr3_aa: CDSSQTGTGYQPQHF
cdr3_nt: TGCGACAGCAGCCAGACCGGGACAGGGTACCAGCCCCAGCATTTT

j_call: TRBJ1-1
clone_size: -
d_call: -
v_call: TRBV18
cdr3_aa: CASSPPSTGNTEAFF
cdr3_nt: TGTGCCAGCTCACCACCCTCTACAGGGAACACTGAAGCTTTCTTT

j_call: TRBJ2-7
clone_size: -
d_call: -
v_call: TRBV27
cdr3_aa: CASSFSGKPYEQYF
cdr3_nt: TGTGCCAGCAGTTTCTCAGGCAAGCCCTACGAGCAGTACTTC

j_call: TRBJ1-1
clone_size: -
d_call: -
v_call: TRBV6-6
cdr3_aa: CASSYGTSNTEAFF
cdr3_nt: TGTGCCAGCAGTTATGGGACGTCGAACACTGAAGCTTTCTTT

j_call: TRBJ2-5
clone_size: -
d_call: TRBD2
v_call: TRBV6-2/TRBV6-3
cdr3_aa: CASSYARTSGETQYF
cdr3_nt: TGTGCCAGCAGTTACGCTAGGACTAGCGGAGAGACCCAGTACTTC

j_call: TRBJ1-2
clone_size: many
d_call: -
v_call: TRBV7-2
cdr3_aa: CASSPPWGSTNYGYTF
cdr3_nt: TGTGCCAGCAGCCCCCCTTGGGGCTCGACTAACTATGGCTACACCTTC

j_call: TRBJ2-3
clone_size: once
d_call: TRBD2
v_call: TRBV7-2
cdr3_aa: CASSSGLAGGLSWDAQYF
cdr3_nt: TGTGCCAGCAGCTCAGGACTAGCGGGGGGGCTGAGTTGGGATGCGCAGTATTTT

j_call: TRBJ2-2
clone_size: -
d_call: TRBD2
v_call: TRBV7-9
cdr3_aa: CASSSAAQLAGGTGELFF
cdr3_nt: TGTGCCAGCAGCTCTGCCGCTCAACTAGCGGGGGGTACCGGGGAGCTGTTTTTT

j_call: TRBJ2-1
clone_size: -
d_call: -
v_call: TRBV7-2
cdr3_aa: CASSLLRANNEQFF
cdr3_nt: TGTGCCAGCAGCTTGCTCCGGGCTAACAATGAGCAGTTCTTC

j_call: TRBJ1-2
clone_size: -
d_call: -
v_call: TRBV5-1
cdr3_aa: CASSLTVAGEPGYTF
cdr3_nt: TGCGCCAGCAGCTTGACAGTCGCAGGGGAGCCTGGCTACACCTTC

j_call: TRBJ2-1
clone_size: few
d_call: -
v_call: TRBV29-1
cdr3_aa: CSVVEGAANNEQFF
cdr3_nt: TGCAGCGTTGTGGAAGGGGCTGCGAACAATGAGCAGTTCTTC

j_call: TRBJ2-1
clone_size: -
d_call: -
v_call: TRBV7-9
cdr3_aa: CASSWRLDQFF
cdr3_nt: TGTGCCAGCAGCTGGAGACTGGATCAGTTCTTC

j_call: TRBJ2-1
clone_size: few
d_call: TRBD1
v_call: TRBV20-1
cdr3_aa: CSPRGNEQFF
cdr3_nt: TGCAGCCCCAGGGGGAATGAGCAGTTCTTC

j_call: TRBJ2-1
clone_size: -
d_call: -
v_call: TRBV28
cdr3_aa: CASSLTGAGLFF
cdr3_nt: TGTGCCAGCAGTTTAACGGGGGCTGGATTGTTCTTC

j_call: TRBJ1-1
clone_size: few
d_call: TRBD1
v_call: TRBV5-6
cdr3_aa: CASSDRDRGWTEAFF
cdr3_nt: TGTGCCAGCAGCGACCGGGACAGGGGATGGACTGAAGCTTTCTTT

j_call: TRBJ2-2
clone_size: -
d_call: -
v_call: TRBV2
cdr3_aa: CASKEGLANTGELFF
cdr3_nt: TGTGCCAGCAAAGAGGGCCTCGCGAACACCGGGGAGCTGTTTTTT

j_call: TRBJ2-2
clone_size: -
d_call: -
v_call: TRBV4-1
cdr3_aa: CASSQAGGAPGELFF
cdr3_nt: TGCGCCAGCAGCCAAGCCGGAGGGGCACCCGGGGAGCTGTTTTTT

j_call: TRBJ2-7
clone_size: many
d_call: TRBD2
v_call: TRBV6-5
cdr3_aa: CASSVNSGGPFEQYF
cdr3_nt: TGTGCCAGCAGTGTAAATAGCGGGGGGCCTTTCGAGCAGTACTTC

j_call: TRBJ2-1
clone_size: many
d_call: TRBD1
v_call: TRBV5-1
cdr3_aa: CASSAFRDRGLVNEQFF
cdr3_nt: TGCGCCAGCAGCGCCTTCCGGGACAGGGGCCTTGTGAATGAGCAGTTCTTC

j_call: TRBJ2-3
clone_size: -
d_call: -
v_call: TRBV2
cdr3_aa: CASSGESVGISTDTQYF
cdr3_nt: TGTGCCAGCAGTGGAGAGAGCGTCGGAATAAGCACAGATACGCAGTATTTT

j_call: TRBJ2-5
clone_size: -
d_call: TRBD1
v_call: TRBV27
cdr3_aa: CASSLSHRKGTGGTETQYF
cdr3_nt: TGTGCCAGCAGTTTATCGCACCGCAAGGGGACAGGAGGCACAGAGACCCAGTACTTC

j_call: TRBJ2-1
clone_size: few
d_call: -
v_call: TRBV7-2
cdr3_aa: CASSRSGTPDEQFF
cdr3_nt: TGTGCCAGCAGCCGCTCCGGGACTCCCGATGAGCAGTTCTTC